This passage covers 22 T cell receptor beta chains from one sample sequenced in a study of OX40 agonist ivuxolimab in advanced cancers. Produced via immunoSEQ multiplex PCR; TCRdb's table is partial and in-frame only. The sample lists under 15,000 clones, around two thirds occurring once. The material sequenced was CD4+ or CD8+ T cells sorted from blood, taken in a trial of the OX40 agonist ivuxolimab. All receptors derive from an adult with an advanced solid tumor such as melanoma, head and neck, liver or kidney cancer.

The chain couples TRBV27 to TRBJ2-1; D unclear. V gave up 2 bases and J gave up 7 bases, with 12 bases separating them. The germline V gene encodes CDR1 MNHEY and CDR2 SMNVEV (reference sequence). The CDR3 sequence is 14 residues long. This chain's CDR3 is CASSLMGHWNEQFF. The CDR3 region has the DNA TGTGCCAGCAGTTTAATGGGTCACTGGAATGAGCAGTTCTTC.

CDR3 sequence: CASSYLGTGVEQYF. The CDR3 nucleotides are TGTGCCAGCAGTTACTTGGGGACAGGGGTCGAGCAGTACTTC. The chain employs TRBV6-8 and TRBJ2-7; 10 bases map to TRBD1. Trimming at V came to 1 base and at J to 6 bases, leaving 3 bases not matched to a gene. This CDR3 is 14 amino acids long. The germline gives CDR1 MNHGY, CDR2 SAAAGT.

The gene calls are TRBV6-9 and TRBJ2-7; 10 bases align to TRBD1. This CDR3 region has 14 residues. The J segment lost 6 bases and the V segment lost 3 bases, leaving 5 bases of the junction unmatched. The germline V gene has CDR1 MNHGY and CDR2 SVAAGI. CDR3 sequence (DNA): TGTGCCAGCAGTTACTTGGGGACAGGGGTCGAGCAGTACTTC. Amino acids: CASSYLGTGVEQYF.

This clone is large. The rearrangement links TRBV7-8 to TRBJ2-7; the match to TRBD1 covers 10 bases. The germline V gene encodes CDR1 SGHVS and CDR2 FQNEAQ. Unmatched junction bases numbered 10, after V lost 11 bases and J lost 0 bases. CDR3 length: 15 residues. The CDR3: CASRADRGSSYEQYF. The CDR3 nucleotides are TGTGCCTCCAGGGCGGACAGGGGGAGCTCCTACGAGCAGTACTTC.

This clone counts as large (0.1 to 1%). The chain combines TRBV12-1 with TRBJ1-2. TRBV12-1 counts as a pseudogene. CDR3 size: 12 residues. In DNA form, the CDR3 reads TGTGCCAGCAGCTTTGACAACTATGGCTACACCTTC. Amino acids: CASSFDNYGYTF.

The chain recombines TRBV14 with TRBJ2-1, with 9 nucleotides matching TRBD1. V lost 6 bases, J lost 10 bases, and 10 bases stayed unmatched. Germline V gene sequence: CDR1 SGHDN, CDR2 FVKESK. This CDR3 is 14 amino acids long. CDR3 bases: TGTGCCAGCAGACCTCGGGACAGGGATAACGAGCAGTTCTTC. Translation gives CASRPRDRDNEQFF.

The chain couples TRBV7-3 to TRBJ2-5, with 8 bases that match TRBD1. The CDR3 is made up of 15 amino acids. Germline V gene lookup returns CDR1 SGHTA and CDR2 FQGTGA. Germline trimming cut 2 bases from V and 4 bases from J; bases unmatched to any gene: 6. The CDR3 sequence: CASSLWQGAGETQYF. As DNA, the CDR3 is TGTGCCAGCAGCTTATGGCAGGGGGCGGGAGAGACCCAGTACTTC.

This rearrangement joins TRBV5-6 to TRBJ1-5; no clear D gene. Germline V gives CDR1 SGHDT, CDR2 YYEEEE. The V end lost 2 bases, the J end lost 0 bases, and 12 bases lay between the germline ends. The CDR3 extends over 16 amino acids. CDR3 nucleotide sequence: TGTGCCAGCAGCTTCTCTTCAGACCATAGCAATCAGCCCCAGCATTTT. It is translated as CASSFSSDHSNQPQHF. The variable domain in full, with the rest retrieved from reference TRBV5-6 and TRBJ1-5, is DAGVTQSPTHLIKTRGQQVTLRCSPKSGHDTVSWYQQALGQGPQFIFQYYEEEERQRGNFPDRFSGHQFPNYSSELNVNALLLGDSALYLCASSFSSDHSNQPQHFGDGTRLSIL.

This chain joins TRBV29-1 and TRBJ2-1, with 12 nucleotides matching TRBD2. CDR3 length: 15 amino acids. CDR1 and CDR2 from the germline V gene are SQVTM and ANQGSEA. V shed 6 bases and J 8 bases; nucleotides not matched to a gene: 11. CDR3 residues: CSVDGLAGSSDEQFF. CDR3 in DNA: TGCAGCGTCGACGGACTAGCGGGAAGCAGCGATGAGCAGTTCTTC.

The J gene is TRBJ2-5, the V gene TRBV7-9; possibly TRBD2 for D (7 bases). The CDR3 is 14 residues long. Germline V gene lookup returns CDR1 SEHNR and CDR2 FQNEAQ (reference sequence). V lost 2 bases, J lost 5 bases, and 12 bases lay in between. The DNA for the CDR3 is TGTGCCAGCAGCTTAACAGGGAGGGTCGAGACCCAGTACTTC. It specifies CASSLTGRVETQYF.

The J gene is TRBJ1-6, the V gene TRBV5-6; possibly TRBD1 for D (5 bases). CDR1 SGHDT and CDR2 YYEEEE come from the germline V gene. Trimming left V 1 base short and J 2 bases short, with 10 bases between. This CDR3 spans 16 amino acids. CDR3 in amino acids: CASSLWGFTYNSPLHF. CDR3 sequence (DNA): TGTGCCAGCAGCTTGTGGGGCTTCACCTATAATTCACCCCTCCACTTT.

This clone was recorded once. The chain uses TRBV30 and TRBJ2-7, with D possibly being TRBD1 (6 bases). The CDR3 extends over 13 amino acids. The germline gives CDR1 GTSNPN, CDR2 SVGIG (reference sequence). Trimming took 0 bases from V and 0 from J, leaving 6 bases between them. CDR3 sequence (DNA): TGTGCCTGGAGTGTGGGGGCCTCCTACGAGCAGTACTTC. It encodes CAWSVGASYEQYF.

The CDR3 loop is CASSPAGLAGPYEQYF. The CDR3 nucleotides read TGTGCCAGCAGCCCCGCCGGACTAGCGGGACCCTACGAGCAGTACTTC. This chain uses TRBV5-6 with TRBJ2-7, with 12 bases that match TRBD2. Germline V gene data show CDR1 as SGHDT and CDR2 as YYEEEE. Trimming took 4 bases from V and 2 from J; bases not matched to a gene: 7. The CDR3 has 16 residues. The whole variable domain, remainder taken from reference TRBV5-6 and TRBJ2-7, is DAGVTQSPTHLIKTRGQQVTLRCSPKSGHDTVSWYQQALGQGPQFIFQYYEEEERQRGNFPDRFSGHQFPNYSSELNVNALLLGDSALYLCASSPAGLAGPYEQYFGPGTRLTVT.

This clone has more than one count but fewer than ten. One base separates it from a far larger clone, so it is likely a read error. The J gene is TRBJ2-7, the V gene TRBV21-1; TRBD1, the table's D call, lacks a check against the DNA. TRBV21-1 is labeled a pseudogene. The CDR3 has 15 residues. The CDR3 DNA is TGTGCCAGCAGCGGGGGTCAAGGGGGCAGGGACGAGCAGTACTTC. Encoded protein: CASSGGQGGRDEQYF.

Here the CDR3 DNA reads TGTGCCAGCAGCCAAGTTATAGGCGGATTCGCAACTAATGAAAAACTGTTTTTT. Translated, it gives CASSQVIGGFATNEKLFF. V usage is TRBV5-4 and J usage is TRBJ1-4; no definite D call. The CDR3 has 18 residues. The germline V and J ends were trimmed by 4 bases and 0 bases, with 19 bases remaining between them. Germline loops: CDR1 SGHNT, CDR2 YYREEE (reference sequence).

By sample fraction, this clone is medium-sized. V gene TRBV28 combines with J gene TRBJ2-7; D call uncertain. The germline gives CDR1 MDHEN, CDR2 SYDVKM. This CDR3 has 16 amino acids. V lost 9 bases and J lost 1, with 22 bases in between. CDR3 protein: CASSFPGPDFSYEQYF. The CDR3 DNA reads as TGTGCCAGTTCATTCCCGGGTCCAGACTTTTCCTACGAGCAGTACTTC.

The V and J genes are TRBV2 and TRBJ2-1, with D maybe TRBD2 (7 bases). The CDR3 contains 16 residues. Trimming removed 2 bases from V and 0 bases from J, with 11 bases in between. The germline V gene has CDR1 SNHLY and CDR2 FYNNEI. DNA of the CDR3: TGTGCCAGCAGTGAATCGGCGGGGGCCTCCTACAATGAGCAGTTCTTC. Protein product: CASSESAGASYNEQFF.

V usage is TRBV9 and J usage is TRBJ1-2; no clear D gene. Between the trimmed V and J ends, which lost 5 bases and 5 bases, there was a span of 10 bases. Germline CDR1 and CDR2: SGDLS and YYNGEE. CDR3 length: 12 residues. The CDR3 DNA reads TGTGCCAGCAGGGAGTACTCTTATGGCTACACCTTC. Translating it yields CASREYSYGYTF.

This chain connects TRBV4-1 to TRBJ1-5, with a tentative D call TRBD1 (6 bases). Trimming shortened V by 0 bases and J by 4 bases, and 10 bases separated the two germline ends. Germline CDR1 MGHRA, CDR2 YSYEKL. CDR3 size: 15 residues. CDR3 region: CASSQEGQKNQPQHF. The CDR3 coding sequence is TGCGCCAGCAGCCAAGAAGGACAGAAGAATCAGCCCCAGCATTTT.

The chain uses TRBV25-1 and TRBJ2-1; D perhaps matches TRBD2 (6 bases). The CDR3 has 16 amino acids. CDR1 and CDR2 (germline): MGHDK, SYGVNS. The V end lost 3 bases, the J end lost 1 base, and 13 bases lay between the germline ends. CDR3 bases: TGTGCCAGCAGTGACTCAGGGCTAGCGTCCTACAATGAGCAGTTCTTC. Its protein product is CASSDSGLASYNEQFF.

A few counts support this clone. At one end, the junction sequence differs from germline, possibly due to a read error. The chain joins TRBV10-3 to TRBJ1-2, with D hard to call. Germline V CDR1 and CDR2: ENHRY, SYGVKD. The CDR3 totals 12 residues. The CDR3 DNA follows: TGTGCCAGCAGTGATGGCGGGGATGGCTACACCTTC. It translates to CASSDGGDGYTF.

There are a few counts of this clone. This chain links TRBV7-8 with TRBJ2-1; no clear D gene. The CDR3 is 12 residues long. V was shortened by 1 base and J by 6 bases, with 4 bases between the two germline ends. In germline, CDR1 is SGHVS, CDR2 FQNEAQ. This chain's CDR3 is CASSLVSNEQFF. The CDR3 DNA follows: TGTGCCAGCAGCTTAGTGAGCAATGAGCAGTTCTTC.